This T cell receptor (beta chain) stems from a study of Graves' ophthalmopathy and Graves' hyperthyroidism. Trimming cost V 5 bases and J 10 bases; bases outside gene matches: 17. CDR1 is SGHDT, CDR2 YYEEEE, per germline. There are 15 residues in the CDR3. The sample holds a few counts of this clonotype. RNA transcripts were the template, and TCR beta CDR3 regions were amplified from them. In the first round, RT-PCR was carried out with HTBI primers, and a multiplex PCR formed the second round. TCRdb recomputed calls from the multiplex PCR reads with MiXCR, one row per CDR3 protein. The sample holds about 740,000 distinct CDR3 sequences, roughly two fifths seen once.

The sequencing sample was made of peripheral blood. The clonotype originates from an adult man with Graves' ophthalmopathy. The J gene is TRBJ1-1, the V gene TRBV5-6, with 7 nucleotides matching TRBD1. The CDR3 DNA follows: TGTGCCAGCAGACCGCGGACAGGTGGATTCAGCGGAGCTTTCTTT. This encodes CASRPRTGGFSGAFF.